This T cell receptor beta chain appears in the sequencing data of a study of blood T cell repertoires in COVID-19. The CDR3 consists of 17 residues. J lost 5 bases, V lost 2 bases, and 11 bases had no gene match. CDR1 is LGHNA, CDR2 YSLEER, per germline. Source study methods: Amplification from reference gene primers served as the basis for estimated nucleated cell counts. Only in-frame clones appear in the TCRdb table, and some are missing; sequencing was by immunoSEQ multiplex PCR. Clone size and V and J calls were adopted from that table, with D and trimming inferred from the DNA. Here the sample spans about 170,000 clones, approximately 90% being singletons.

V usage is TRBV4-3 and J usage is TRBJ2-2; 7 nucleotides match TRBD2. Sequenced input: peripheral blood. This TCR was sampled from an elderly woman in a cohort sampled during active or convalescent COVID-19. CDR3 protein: CASSQLTLAARTGELFF. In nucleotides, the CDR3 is TGCGCCAGCAGCCAACTCACGCTAGCGGCAAGGACCGGGGAGCTGTTTTTT.